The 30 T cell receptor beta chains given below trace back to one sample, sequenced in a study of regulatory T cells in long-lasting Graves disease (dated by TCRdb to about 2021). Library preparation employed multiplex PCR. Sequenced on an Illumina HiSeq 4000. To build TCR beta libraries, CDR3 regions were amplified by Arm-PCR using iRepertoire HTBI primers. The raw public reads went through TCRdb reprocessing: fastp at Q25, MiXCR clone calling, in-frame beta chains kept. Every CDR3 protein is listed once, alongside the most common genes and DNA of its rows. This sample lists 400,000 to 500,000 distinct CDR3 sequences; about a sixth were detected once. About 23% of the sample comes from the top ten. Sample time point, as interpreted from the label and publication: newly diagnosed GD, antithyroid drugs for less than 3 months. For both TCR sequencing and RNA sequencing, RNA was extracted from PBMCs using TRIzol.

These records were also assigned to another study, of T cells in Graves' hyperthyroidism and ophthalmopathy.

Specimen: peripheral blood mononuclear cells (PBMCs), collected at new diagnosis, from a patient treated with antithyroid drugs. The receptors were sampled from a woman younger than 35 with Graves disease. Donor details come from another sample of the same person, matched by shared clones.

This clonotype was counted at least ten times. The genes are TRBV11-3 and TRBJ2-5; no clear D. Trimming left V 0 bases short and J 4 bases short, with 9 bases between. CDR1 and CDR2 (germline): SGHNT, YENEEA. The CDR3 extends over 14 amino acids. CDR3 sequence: CASSLEVSGETQYF. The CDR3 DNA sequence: TGTGCCAGCAGCTTAGAAGTTTCGGGAGAGACCCAGTACTTC.

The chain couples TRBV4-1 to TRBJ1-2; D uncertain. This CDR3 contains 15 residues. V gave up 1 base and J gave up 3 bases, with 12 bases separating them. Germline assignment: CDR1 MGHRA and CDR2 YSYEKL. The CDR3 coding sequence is TGCGCCAGCAGCCAAGTAGACCGGCCGGACTATGGCTACACCTTC. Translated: CASSQVDRPDYGYTF.

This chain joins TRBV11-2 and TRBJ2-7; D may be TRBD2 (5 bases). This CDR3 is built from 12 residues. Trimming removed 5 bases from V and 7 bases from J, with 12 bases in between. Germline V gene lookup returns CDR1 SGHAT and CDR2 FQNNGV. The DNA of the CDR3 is TGTGCCAGCAGCCACGGCGGGCGGGAGCAGTACTTC. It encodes CASSHGGREQYF. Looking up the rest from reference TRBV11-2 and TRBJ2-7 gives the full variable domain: EAGVAQSPRYKIIEKRQSVAFWCNPISGHATLYWYQQILGQGPKLLIQFQNNGVVDDSQLPKDRFSAERLKGVDSTLKIQPAKLEDSAVYLCASSHGGREQYFGPGTRLTVT.

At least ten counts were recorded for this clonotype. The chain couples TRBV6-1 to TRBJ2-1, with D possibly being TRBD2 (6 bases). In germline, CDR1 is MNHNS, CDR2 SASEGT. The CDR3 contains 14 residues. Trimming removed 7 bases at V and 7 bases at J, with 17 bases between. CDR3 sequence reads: CASTTGGVWNEQFF. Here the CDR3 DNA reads TGTGCCAGCACCACGGGCGGGGTCTGGAATGAGCAGTTCTTC.

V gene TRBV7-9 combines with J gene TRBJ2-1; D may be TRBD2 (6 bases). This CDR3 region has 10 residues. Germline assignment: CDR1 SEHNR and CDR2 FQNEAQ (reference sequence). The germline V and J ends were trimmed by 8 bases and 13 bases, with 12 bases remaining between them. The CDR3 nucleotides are TGTGCCAGCGAAGGAGGGGAACAGTTCTTC. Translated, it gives CASEGGEQFF.

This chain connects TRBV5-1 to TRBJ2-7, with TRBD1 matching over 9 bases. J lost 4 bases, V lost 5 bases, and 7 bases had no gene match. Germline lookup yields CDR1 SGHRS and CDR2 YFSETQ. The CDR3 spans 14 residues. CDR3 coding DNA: TGCGCCAGCAGGCGGGGACAGGGTCGTTACGAGCAGTACTTC. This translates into CASRRGQGRYEQYF.

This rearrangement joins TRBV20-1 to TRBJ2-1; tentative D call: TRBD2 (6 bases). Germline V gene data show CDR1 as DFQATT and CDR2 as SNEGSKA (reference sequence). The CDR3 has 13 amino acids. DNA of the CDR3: TGCAGCCCCCGCGGGATATCCTACAATGAGCAGTTCTTC. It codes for CSPRGISYNEQFF.

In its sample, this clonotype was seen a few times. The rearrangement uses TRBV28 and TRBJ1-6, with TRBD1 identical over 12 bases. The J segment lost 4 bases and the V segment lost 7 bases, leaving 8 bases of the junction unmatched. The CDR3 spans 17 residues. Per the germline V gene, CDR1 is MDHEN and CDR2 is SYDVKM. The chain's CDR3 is CASNGGDRGLYNSPLHF. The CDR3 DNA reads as TGTGCCAGCAATGGGGGGGACAGGGGGCTTTATAATTCACCCCTCCACTTT.

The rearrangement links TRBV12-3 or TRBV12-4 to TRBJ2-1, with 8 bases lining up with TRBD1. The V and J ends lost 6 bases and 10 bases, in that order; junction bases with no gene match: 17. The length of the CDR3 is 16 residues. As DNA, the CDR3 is TGTGCCAGCAGCTCTGAAAACGACAGGGGCCCCTACGAGCAGTTCTTC. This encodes CASSSENDRGPYEQFF.

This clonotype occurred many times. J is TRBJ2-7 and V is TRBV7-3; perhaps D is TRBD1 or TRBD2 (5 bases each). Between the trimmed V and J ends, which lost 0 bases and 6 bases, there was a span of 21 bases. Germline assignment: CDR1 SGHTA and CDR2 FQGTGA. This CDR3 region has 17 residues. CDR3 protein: CASSLTPTGLSGSEQYF. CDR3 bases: TGTGCCAGCAGCTTAACGCCGACGGGGCTCTCAGGCTCCGAGCAGTACTTC.

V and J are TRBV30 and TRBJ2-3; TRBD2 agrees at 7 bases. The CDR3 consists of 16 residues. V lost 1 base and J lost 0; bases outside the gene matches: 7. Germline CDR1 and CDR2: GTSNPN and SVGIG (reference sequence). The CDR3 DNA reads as TGTGCCTGGAGTGAGTGGGGAGGGCCTAGCACAGATACGCAGTATTTT. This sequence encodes CAWSEWGGPSTDTQYF.

CDR3 DNA sequence: TGCAGTGCTAGTGGGGGCTTTTGGGAAAAACTGTTTTTT. It specifies CSASGGFWEKLFF. The rearrangement uses TRBV20-1 and TRBJ1-4; D is perhaps TRBD1 (6 bases). The CDR3 sequence is 13 residues long. V lost 3 bases and J 8 bases, leaving 13 bases between the germline ends. In germline, CDR1 is DFQATT, CDR2 SNEGSKA (reference sequence).

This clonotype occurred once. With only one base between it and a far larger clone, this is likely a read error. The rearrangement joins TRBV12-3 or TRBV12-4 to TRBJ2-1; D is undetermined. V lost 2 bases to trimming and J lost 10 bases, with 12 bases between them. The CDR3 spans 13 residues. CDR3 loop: CASSLLLTYEQFF. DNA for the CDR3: TGTGCCAGCAGTTTATTGCTTACCTACGAGCAGTTCTTC.

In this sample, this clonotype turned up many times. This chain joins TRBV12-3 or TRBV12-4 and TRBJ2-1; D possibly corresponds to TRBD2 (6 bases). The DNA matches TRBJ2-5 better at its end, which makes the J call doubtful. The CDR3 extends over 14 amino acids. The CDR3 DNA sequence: TGTGCCAGCAGTTCCCTAGGGAGGCAAGAGACCCAGTACTTC. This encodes CASSSLGRQETQYF.

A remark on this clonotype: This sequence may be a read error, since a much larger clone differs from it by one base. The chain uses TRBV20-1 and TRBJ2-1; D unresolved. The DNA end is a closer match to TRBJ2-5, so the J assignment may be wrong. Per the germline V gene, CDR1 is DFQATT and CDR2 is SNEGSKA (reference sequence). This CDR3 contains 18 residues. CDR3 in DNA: TGCAGTGCTAGAGATCTCAAAGCGAGAGGCACCGGACAAGAGACCCAGTACTTC. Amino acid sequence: CSARDLKARGTGQETQYF.

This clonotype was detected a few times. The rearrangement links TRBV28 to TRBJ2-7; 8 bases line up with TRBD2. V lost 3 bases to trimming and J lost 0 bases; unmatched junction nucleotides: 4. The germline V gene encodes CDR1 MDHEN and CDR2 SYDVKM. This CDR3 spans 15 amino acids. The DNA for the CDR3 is TGTGCCAGCAGTTTGACGGGGGGGGGCTCCTACGAGCAGTACTTC. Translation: CASSLTGGGSYEQYF.

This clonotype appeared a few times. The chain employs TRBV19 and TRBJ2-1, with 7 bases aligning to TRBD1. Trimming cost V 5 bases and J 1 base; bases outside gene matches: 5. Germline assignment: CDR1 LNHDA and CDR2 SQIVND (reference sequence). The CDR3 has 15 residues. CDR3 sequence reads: CASSAQGVSYNEQFF. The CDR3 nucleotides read TGTGCCAGTAGTGCCCAGGGGGTTTCCTACAATGAGCAGTTCTTC.

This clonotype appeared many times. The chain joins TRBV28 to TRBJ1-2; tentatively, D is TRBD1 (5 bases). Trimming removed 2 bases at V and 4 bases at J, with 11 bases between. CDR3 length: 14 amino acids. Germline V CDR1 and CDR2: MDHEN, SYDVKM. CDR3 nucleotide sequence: TGTGCCAGCAGTTTACCCGGGACGGTCTATGGCTACACCTTC. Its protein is CASSLPGTVYGYTF.

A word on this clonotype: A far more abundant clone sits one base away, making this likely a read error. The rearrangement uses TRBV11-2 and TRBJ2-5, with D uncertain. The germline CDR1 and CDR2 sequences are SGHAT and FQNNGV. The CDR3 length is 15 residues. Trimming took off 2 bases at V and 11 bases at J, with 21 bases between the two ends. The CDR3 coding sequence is TGTGCCAGCAGCTTAAGTCCGCTCTCCTACAATGAGCAGTACTTC. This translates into CASSLSPLSYNEQYF.

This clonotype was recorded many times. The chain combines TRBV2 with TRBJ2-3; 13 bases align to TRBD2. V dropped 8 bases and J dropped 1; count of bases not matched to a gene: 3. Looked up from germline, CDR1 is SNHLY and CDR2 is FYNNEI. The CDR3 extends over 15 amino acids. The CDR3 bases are TGTGCCAGCGGTGGACTAGCGGGAGGCACAGATACGCAGTATTTT. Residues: CASGGLAGGTDTQYF.

CDR3 bases: TGTGCCAGCAGCCGGGGACAGATCACCGGGGAGCTGTTTTTT. Encoded protein: CASSRGQITGELFF. The rearrangement joins TRBV5-5 to TRBJ2-2; 7 bases map to TRBD1. Germline V CDR1 and CDR2: SGHKS, YYEKEE (reference sequence). V was clipped by 4 bases and J by 4 bases; unmatched bases: 4. The CDR3 spans 14 residues.

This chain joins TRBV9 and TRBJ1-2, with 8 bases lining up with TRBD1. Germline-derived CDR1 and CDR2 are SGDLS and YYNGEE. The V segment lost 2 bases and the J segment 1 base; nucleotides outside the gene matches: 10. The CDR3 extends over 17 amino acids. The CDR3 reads CASSVGLGQGDNYGYTF. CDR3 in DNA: TGTGCCAGCAGCGTGGGACTCGGACAGGGAGATAACTATGGCTACACCTTC.

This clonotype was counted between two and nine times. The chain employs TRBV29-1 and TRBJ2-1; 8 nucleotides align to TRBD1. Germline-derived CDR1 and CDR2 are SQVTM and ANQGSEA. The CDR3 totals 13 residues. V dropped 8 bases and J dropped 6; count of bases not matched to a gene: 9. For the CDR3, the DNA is TGCAGCCTCTTCAGGGGGCAAGGCAATGAGCAGTTCTTC. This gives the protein CSLFRGQGNEQFF.

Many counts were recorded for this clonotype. The CDR3 loop reads CASSPTSFTGELFF. The CDR3 DNA reads as TGTGCCAGCAGCCCGACTAGCTTCACCGGGGAGCTGTTTTTT. The chain combines TRBV11-2 with TRBJ2-2; TRBD2 agrees at 7 bases. Germline V gene data show CDR1 as SGHAT and CDR2 as FQNNGV. With V trimmed by 5 bases and J by 4 bases, 4 bases remained unmatched. The CDR3 is 14 amino acids.

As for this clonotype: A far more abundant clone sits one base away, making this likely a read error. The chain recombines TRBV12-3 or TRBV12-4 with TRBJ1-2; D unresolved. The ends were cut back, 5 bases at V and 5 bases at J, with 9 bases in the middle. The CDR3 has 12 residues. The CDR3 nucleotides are TGTGCCAGCAGTCCTCAGTGGTATGGCTACACCTTC. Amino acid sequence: CASSPQWYGYTF.

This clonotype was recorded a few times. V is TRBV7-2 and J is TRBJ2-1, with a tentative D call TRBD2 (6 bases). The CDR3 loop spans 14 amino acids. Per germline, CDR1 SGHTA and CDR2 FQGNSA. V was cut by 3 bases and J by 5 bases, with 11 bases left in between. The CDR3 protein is CASSLTRNNNEQFF. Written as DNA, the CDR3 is TGTGCCAGCAGCTTGACTAGGAACAACAATGAGCAGTTCTTC.

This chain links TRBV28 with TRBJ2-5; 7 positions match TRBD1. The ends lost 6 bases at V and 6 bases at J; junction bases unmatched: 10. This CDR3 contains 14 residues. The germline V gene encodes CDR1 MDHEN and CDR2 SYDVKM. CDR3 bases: TGTGCCAGCAGCCCACAGGGGAAGGTTCAGACCCAGTACTTC. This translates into CASSPQGKVQTQYF. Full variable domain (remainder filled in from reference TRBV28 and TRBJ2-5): DVKVTQSSRYLVKRTGEKVFLECVQDMDHENMFWYRQDPGLGLRLIYFSYDVKMKEKGDIPEGYSVSREKKERFSLILESASTNQTSMYLCASSPQGKVQTQYFGPGTRLLVL.

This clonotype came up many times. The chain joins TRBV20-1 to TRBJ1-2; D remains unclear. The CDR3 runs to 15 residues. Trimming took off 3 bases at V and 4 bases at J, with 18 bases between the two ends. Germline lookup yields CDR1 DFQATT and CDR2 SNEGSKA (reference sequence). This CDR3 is CSASSVLGRLYGYTF. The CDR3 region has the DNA TGCAGTGCTAGCTCGGTCCTGGGTAGGCTCTATGGCTACACCTTC.

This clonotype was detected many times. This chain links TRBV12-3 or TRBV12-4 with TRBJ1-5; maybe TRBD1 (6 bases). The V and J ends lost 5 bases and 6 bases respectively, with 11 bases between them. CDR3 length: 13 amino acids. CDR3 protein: CASSQQGGQPQHF. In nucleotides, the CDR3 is TGTGCCAGCAGTCAACAGGGCGGTCAGCCCCAGCATTTT.

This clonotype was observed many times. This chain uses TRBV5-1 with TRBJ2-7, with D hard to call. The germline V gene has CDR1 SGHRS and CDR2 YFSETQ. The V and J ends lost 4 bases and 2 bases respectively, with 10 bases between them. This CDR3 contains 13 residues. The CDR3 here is CASSHGPAYEQYF. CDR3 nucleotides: TGCGCCAGCAGCCACGGACCTGCCTACGAGCAGTACTTC.